This TCR beta chain was obtained from a study of glioma-infiltrating T cells after dendritic cell vaccination. Study in general: Patients received three intradermal dendritic cell vaccine injections at biweekly intervals. Findings of the study overall: Longer survival after dendritic cell vaccination followed higher pretreatment TIL content.

The CDR3 totals 13 residues. Trimming took off 5 bases at V and 5 bases at J, with 12 bases between the two ends. Per germline, CDR1 SEHNR and CDR2 FQNEAQ (reference sequence). The PCR used 60 V beta and 13 J beta primers. Here immunoSEQ multiplex PCR was the method, and the copy in TCRdb shows in-frame clones only, minus some. The sample has around 100,000 clones, 75% to 90% seen once. On this clone: As yet, its antigen is unknown.

Time point denoted: after dendritic cell vaccination, including at tumor progression/relapse. Blood PBMC samples: pre-vaccination, two weeks post third vaccination, and at tumor progression. The TCR comes from a human donor with glioblastoma. The chain combines TRBV7-9 with TRBJ1-1; D remains unclear. The specimen comprised blood, sampled after dendritic cell vaccination. The CDR3 reads CASSRKEGTEAFF. In DNA, the CDR3 is TGTGCCAGCAGCCGAAAGGAGGGAACTGAAGCTTTCTTT.